This T cell receptor beta chain appears in the sequencing data of a study of blood T cell repertoires in COVID-19 (dated by TCRdb to 2018 to 2021). Notes on the research overall: Samples from collaborators originated in the United States, Italy and Spain and spanned both the acute and convalescent phases of COVID-19. The material from the prospective study consisted of cDNA or gDNA derived from T cells, B-cell-depleted T cells, or PBMCs. Subjects who had been exposed to COVID-19, were actively infected with it, or had recovered from it provided the deeply sampled blood TCRbeta repertoires that made up the dataset. The repertoires were released in a freely available public database intended as a resource for research on the immune response to SARS-CoV-2. The samples were drawn from two sources: the first 160 participants of the ongoing ImmuneRACE study, and 1,200 or so subjects contributed by 6 global collaborators. Nearly every sample came with metadata listing a de-identified subject ID, COVID-19 status, age in years and sex. Where available, HLA class I and class II types were obtained from metadata supplied by the sample provider rather than from assay-based typing. The investigation overall reported the following: Clinical and demographic metadata were provided uncurated, with the amount varying by source and participant.

Whole blood was collected in K2EDTA tubes by collaborating institutions according to the institutions' own protocols. For TCRbeta analysis, collaborator samples were shipped as frozen whole blood, as isolated PBMCs, or as DNA extracted from either sample type. The V and J ends are trimmed by 2 bases and 4 bases, leaving 17 bases between them. The germline V gene (reference sequence) specifies MNHNY as CDR1 and SVGAGI as CDR2. Including the terminal cysteine and phenylalanine, the CDR3 comprises 16 residues. The only DNA kept is the CDR3, 48 bases in frame from the first base. To note about this clone: The antigen this receptor binds is unknown. No qualities accompany the bases; no much larger clone lies one base away.

TCRbeta CDR3 regions were amplified from genomic DNA using the immunoSEQ Assay, a bias-controlled multiplex PCR. The authors' analysis ran thus. Nucleated cell counts per sample were estimated from amplification of reference gene primers within the assay. To quantify the absolute abundance of each unique TCRbeta CDR3 rearrangement, sequence reads were collapsed and filtered. For each sample, productive Simpson clonality was calculated as the square root of Simpson's diversity index across productive rearrangements. What TCRdb holds here is the immuneACCESS table cut down to in-frame rearrangements. Part of the clones is not present; checked against another copy, under half of the missing clones reflect an unresolved V gene, and the others are unexplained. The V and J calls and the clone size are those of that table, but D and trimming were determined from the DNA. The sample yields about 33,000 clones; approximately 93% were counted once. The ten largest clones capture approximately 0.88% of the sample.

The V gene is TRBV6-6 and the J gene is TRBJ1-2, with TRBD1 as a weak D call on 6 bases. The sequencing input was peripheral blood. The sequence was collected from a male donor with active COVID-19. The CDR3 in this case is CASSYIRGRGSYGYTF. The DNA is TGTGCCAGCAGTTACATCCGCGGCAGGGGAAGCTATGGCTACACCTTC.